Shown below are 32 T cell receptor beta chains from a single sample sequenced in a study of lymphopenia after photon versus proton radiotherapy. Profiled with immunoSEQ multiplex PCR; TCRdb holds only in-frame clones, not every one. The table shows approximately 150,000 clones, with roughly nine tenths occurring only once. The specimen was peripheral blood, collected from a patient treated with photon-based radiotherapy. These receptors all stem from a man in his fifties or sixties with gastric cancer.

The chain employs TRBV9 and TRBJ2-2, with 13 bases identical to TRBD2. Germline lookup yields CDR1 SGDLS and CDR2 YYNGEE. The V and J ends lost 0 bases and 4 bases, in that order; junction bases with no gene match: 12. There are 20 residues in the CDR3. The CDR3 protein is CASSVDSGLAGSGVTGELFF. The CDR3 DNA sequence: TGTGCCAGCAGCGTAGATTCGGGACTAGCGGGATCGGGGGTCACCGGGGAGCTGTTTTTT.

This clone has a handful of counts. The rearrangement links TRBV6-5 to TRBJ2-5; D perhaps matches TRBD2 (6 bases). Germline-derived CDR1 and CDR2 are MNHEY and SVGAGI. The V end was cut by 5 bases, the J end by 9 bases, with 10 bases between. The CDR3 is made up of 11 amino acids. The CDR3 nucleotides are TGTGCCAGCAGTACCGGCGGGGCCCAGTACTTC. It encodes CASSTGGAQYF.

The rearrangement uses TRBV19 and TRBJ1-4; D is perhaps TRBD1 (6 bases). The V end was cut by 7 bases, the J end by 4 bases, with 16 bases between. The germline CDR1 and CDR2 sequences are LNHDA and SQIVND (reference sequence). The CDR3 totals 15 residues. This CDR3 reads CASTSGGAGNEKLFF. The DNA for the CDR3 is TGTGCCAGTACCAGCGGGGGCGCGGGTAATGAAAAACTGTTTTTT.

The rearrangement links TRBV7-8 to TRBJ1-1, with D maybe TRBD1 (5 bases). The V end lost 5 bases, the J end lost 0 bases, and 10 bases lay between the germline ends. Germline V gives CDR1 SGHVS, CDR2 FQNEAQ. This CDR3 comprises 14 residues. CDR3 bases: TGTGCCAGCAGCCCAGGACACCTGAACACTGAAGCTTTCTTT. Its translation: CASSPGHLNTEAFF.

This sequence joins TRBV30 and TRBJ2-7; TRBD2 matches at 9 bases. The germline CDR1 and CDR2 sequences are GTSNPN and SVGIG (reference sequence). There are 13 residues in the CDR3. V trimming: 0 bases; J trimming: 6 bases; junction bases outside the gene matches: 3. The DNA of the CDR3 is TGTGCCTGGAGTGTGTTGCGGGAGGGCGAGCAGTACTTC. Protein product: CAWSVLREGEQYF.

The gene calls are TRBV28 and TRBJ2-7; TRBD2 might be the D (6 bases). The length of the CDR3 is 13 residues. The germline V and J ends were trimmed by 3 bases and 3 bases, with 9 bases remaining between them. Germline assignment: CDR1 MDHEN and CDR2 SYDVKM. CDR3 nucleotide sequence: TGTGCCAGCAGTTTGCAGGGACTCTACGAGCAGTACTTC. Its protein is CASSLQGLYEQYF.

The chain combines TRBV9 with TRBJ2-5; 11 positions match TRBD2. The CDR3 is 15 residues long. After removal of 3 bases from V and 3 bases from J, the junction contained 4 bases not matched to a gene. The germline gives CDR1 SGDLS, CDR2 YYNGEE. The CDR3 bases are TGTGCCAGCAGCGCAGTAGCGGGAGGGGAAGAGACCCAGTACTTC. Its translation: CASSAVAGGEETQYF. Filled out from reference TRBV9 and TRBJ2-5, the complete variable domain reads DSGVTQTPKHLITATGQRVTLRCSPRSGDLSVYWYQQSLDQGLQFLIQYYNGEERAKGNILERFSAQQFPDLHSELNLSSLELGDSALYFCASSAVAGGEETQYFGPGTRLLVL.

This sequence joins TRBV5-1 and TRBJ2-1; unclear D gene. Germline assignment: CDR1 SGHRS and CDR2 YFSETQ. Trimming cost V 5 bases and J 7 bases, with 19 bases left between them. The CDR3 covers 15 residues. CDR3 sequence reads: CASRVEGGVGNEQFF. The CDR3 DNA is TGCGCCAGCAGAGTAGAAGGCGGAGTGGGGAATGAGCAGTTCTTC.

In its sample, this clone was seen a few times. This chain connects TRBV7-9 to TRBJ1-1, with D uncertain. The CDR3 has 15 amino acids. Between the trimmed V and J ends, which lost 7 bases and 1 base, there was a span of 16 bases. CDR1 and CDR2 from the germline V gene are SEHNR and FQNEAQ (reference sequence). As DNA, the CDR3 is TGTGCCAGCATCCCACCCGGGCGGCAGAACACTGAAGCTTTCTTT. It yields the protein CASIPPGRQNTEAFF.

This chain links TRBV7-2 with TRBJ2-3; 9 bases match TRBD2. J lost 5 bases, V lost 8 bases, and 8 bases had no gene match. The CDR3 runs to 14 residues. CDR1 is SGHTA, CDR2 FQGNSA, per germline. In DNA, the CDR3 is TGTGCCAGCCGACTAGCGGCCTGGGGAGATACGCAGTATTTT. It translates to CASRLAAWGDTQYF.

The chain employs TRBV19 and TRBJ1-1; a possible D gene is TRBD1 (6 bases). CDR3 length equals 14 residues. Germline lookup yields CDR1 LNHDA and CDR2 SQIVND (reference sequence). V dropped 3 bases and J dropped 5 bases, with 13 bases sitting between them. CDR3 amino acids: CASSIGGRGTEAFF. The DNA for the CDR3 is TGTGCCAGTAGTATCGGGGGGCGCGGGACTGAAGCTTTCTTT.

The rearrangement links TRBV15 to TRBJ1-5; D perhaps matches TRBD1 (5 bases). V was cut by 1 base and J by 9 bases, with 7 bases left in between. The CDR3 spans 12 residues. Germline V gives CDR1 LNHNV, CDR2 YYDKDF (reference sequence). CDR3 sequence (DNA): TGTGCCACCAGCAGAGGGGGCTCGCCCCAGCATTTT. This gives the protein CATSRGGSPQHF.

Comments on this clone: The sample carries other DNA sequences with the same CDR3. The chain employs TRBV7-9 and TRBJ1-5; maybe TRBD1 (5 bases). V was pared by 0 bases and J by 7 bases, with 10 bases between. Germline V lookup: CDR1 SEHNR, CDR2 FQNEAQ (reference sequence). The CDR3 runs 14 residues. This chain's CDR3 is CASSLAGDGQPQHF. The DNA of the CDR3 is TGTGCCAGCAGCTTAGCAGGGGACGGGCAGCCCCAGCATTTT.

The rearrangement links TRBV5-1 to TRBJ2-5; D perhaps matches TRBD1 (6 bases). The CDR3 loop spans 15 amino acids. Germline V lookup: CDR1 SGHRS, CDR2 YFSETQ. V was shortened by 7 bases and J by 4 bases, with 20 bases between the two germline ends. CDR3 nucleotides: TGCGCCAGCGGGGCAGGACAGCAACGGGTAGAGACCCAGTACTTC. This codes for CASGAGQQRVETQYF.

In the case of this clone: This sample includes further DNA sequences coding for the same CDR3. The genes are TRBV28 and TRBJ2-7; D gene unclear. The CDR3 totals 11 residues. CDR1 is MDHEN, CDR2 SYDVKM, per germline. The germline V and J ends were trimmed by 5 bases and 2 bases, with 4 bases remaining between them. CDR3 sequence: CASSPAYEQYF. The DNA of the CDR3 is TGTGCCAGCAGTCCCGCCTACGAGCAGTACTTC.

This clone was seen a single time. V is TRBV6-1 and J is TRBJ2-7; tentative D call: TRBD2 (5 bases). V was clipped by 1 base and J by 7 bases, with 8 bases between them. The V gene's germline CDR1 is MNHNS and CDR2 SASEGT. This CDR3 comprises 12 residues. The CDR3 DNA is TGTGCCAGCAGTGAAGTAAAGCGGGAGCAGTACTTC. Translated: CASSEVKREQYF.

This clone has only a few counts. The gene calls are TRBV19 and TRBJ2-1; TRBD1 might be the D (6 bases). This CDR3 is built from 15 residues. The germline V gene has CDR1 LNHDA and CDR2 SQIVND (reference sequence). V was clipped by 5 bases and J by 3 bases, with 14 bases between them. The CDR3 DNA follows: TGTGCCAGTAGTGTCGCCGGGACACTCTACAATGAGCAGTTCTTC. Translating it yields CASSVAGTLYNEQFF.

The V and J genes are TRBV29-1 and TRBJ2-1, with 8 positions matching TRBD2. Germline V gene data show CDR1 as SQVTM and CDR2 as ANQGSEA. The CDR3 consists of 11 residues. V gave up 3 bases and J gave up 10 bases; unmatched junction bases: 2. CDR3 nucleotides: TGCAGCGTTGACCCGGGAGGGGAGCAGTTCTTC. Its protein is CSVDPGGEQFF.

This clone is a singleton in its sample. This rearrangement joins TRBV7-2 to TRBJ1-2; 7 bases fit TRBD1. This CDR3 has 14 amino acids. The germline V gene encodes CDR1 SGHTA and CDR2 FQGNSA. The V segment lost 6 bases and the J segment 7 bases; nucleotides outside the gene matches: 11. In DNA form, the CDR3 reads TGTGCCAGCAGTTTTTATGGACAGGCCTCTGGCTACACCTTC. Encoded protein: CASSFYGQASGYTF.

The V call is TRBV28, the J call TRBJ1-1; D gene ambiguous. Germline V gene data show CDR1 as MDHEN and CDR2 as SYDVKM. The CDR3 sequence is 15 residues long. V dropped 2 bases and J dropped 0 bases, with 10 bases sitting between them. This CDR3 reads CASSLLGRMNTEAFF. The CDR3 DNA reads as TGTGCCAGCAGTTTACTGGGTCGAATGAACACTGAAGCTTTCTTT.

Points on this clone: Other nucleotide sequences in the sample specify the same CDR3. The chain recombines TRBV18 with TRBJ2-5; possibly TRBD1 for D (5 bases). The V end was cut by 0 bases, the J end by 5 bases, with 7 bases between. The CDR3 covers 13 residues. Per the germline V gene, CDR1 is KGHSH and CDR2 is LQKENI. The DNA of the CDR3 is TGTGCCAGCTCACCACCGCCAGGGGAGACCCAGTACTTC. This codes for CASSPPPGETQYF. The entire variable domain, with the rest obtained from reference TRBV18 and TRBJ2-5, is as follows: NAGVMQNPRHLVRRRGQEARLRCSPMKGHSHVYWYRQLPEEGLKFMVYLQKENIIDESGMPKERFSAEFPKEGPSILRIQQVVRGDSAAYFCASSPPPGETQYFGPGTRLLVL.

The genes are TRBV11-2 and TRBJ2-3; the match to TRBD2 covers 13 bases. Germline values: CDR1 SGHAT, CDR2 FQNNGV. V lost 3 bases and J lost 6; bases outside the gene matches: 6. This CDR3 region has 16 residues. In DNA, the CDR3 is TGTGCCAGCAGCTTCCGGACTAGCGGGAGTGGGGATACGCAGTATTTT. Translated, it gives CASSFRTSGSGDTQYF.

This sequence joins TRBV19 and TRBJ2-6, with D perhaps TRBD1 (7 bases). V lost 2 bases and J lost 3, with 17 bases in between. CDR3 length equals 18 residues. Germline V gene lookup returns CDR1 LNHDA and CDR2 SQIVND (reference sequence). CDR3 residues: CASSISSRQGGGANVLTF. DNA of the CDR3: TGTGCCAGTAGTATATCGTCGAGACAGGGAGGTGGGGCCAACGTCCTGACTTTC.

This clone was observed once. The CDR3 nucleotides are TGTGCCAGCAGCTTAGTCGGACAGGGGGTTAAAATTTCCTACAATGAGCAGTTCTTC. The encoded protein is CASSLVGQGVKISYNEQFF. V and J are TRBV7-8 and TRBJ2-1; 10 nucleotides line up with TRBD1. This CDR3 contains 19 residues. The V gene end was trimmed by 1 base and the J gene end by 1 base; junction bases not matched to a gene: 10. Germline CDR1 and CDR2: SGHVS and FQNEAQ.

A note on this clone: Other nucleotide sequences in the sample specify the same CDR3. V is TRBV11-2 and J is TRBJ2-7; D not resolved. The CDR3 is 12 residues long. V lost 5 bases, J lost 1 base, and 6 bases lay in between. Germline assignment: CDR1 SGHAT and CDR2 FQNNGV. The CDR3 DNA is TGTGCCAGCAGCCTAGGATCCTACGAGCAGTACTTC. Its translation is CASSLGSYEQYF.

The chain employs TRBV7-6 and TRBJ2-7; 7 bases are a match to TRBD1. The J segment lost 2 bases and the V segment lost 1 base, leaving 17 bases of the junction unmatched. The CDR3 sequence is 19 residues long. Germline lookup yields CDR1 SGHVS and CDR2 FNYEAQ. In DNA form, the CDR3 reads TGTGCCAGCAGCTTAGTCGGTAGGGGGCCGGAAGCCCCGACCTACGAGCAGTACTTC. This translates into CASSLVGRGPEAPTYEQYF.

The gene calls are TRBV18 and TRBJ1-1; D perhaps matches TRBD1 (5 bases). Germline V gene sequence: CDR1 KGHSH, CDR2 LQKENI. Trimming shortened V by 5 bases and J by 1 base, and 14 bases separated the two germline ends. CDR3 length: 15 amino acids. CDR3 coding DNA: TGTGCCAGCTCAGCCTCCGGGACGGCGAACACTGAAGCTTTCTTT. Translated: CASSASGTANTEAFF. Full variable domain (rest looked up from reference TRBV18 and TRBJ1-1): NAGVMQNPRHLVRRRGQEARLRCSPMKGHSHVYWYRQLPEEGLKFMVYLQKENIIDESGMPKERFSAEFPKEGPSILRIQQVVRGDSAAYFCASSASGTANTEAFFGQGTRLTVV.

This chain uses TRBV28 with TRBJ2-1; TRBD2 matches 11 bases. The CDR3 consists of 16 residues. Germline values: CDR1 MDHEN, CDR2 SYDVKM. V lost 5 bases, J lost 10 bases, and 13 bases stayed unmatched. CDR3 nucleotides: TGTGCCAGCAGTCCGAGTCCCGGGACTAGCGGACAAGAGCAGTTCTTC. It yields the protein CASSPSPGTSGQEQFF.

The chain recombines TRBV6-6 with TRBJ1-3, with D tentatively TRBD1 (5 bases). Germline-derived CDR1 and CDR2 are MNHNY and SVGAGI (reference sequence). The germline V and J ends were trimmed by 0 bases and 3 bases, with 12 bases remaining between them. The CDR3 contains 16 residues. CDR3 sequence (DNA): TGTGCCAGCAGTTACTCAGGGCTGCAGGGTGGAAACACCATATATTTT. Translated, it gives CASSYSGLQGGNTIYF.

This clone was detected once. CDR3 DNA sequence: TGTGCCAGCAGCTTACAAGGGATCGACACTGAAGCTTTCTTT. As protein: CASSLQGIDTEAFF. The genes are TRBV7-9 and TRBJ1-1, with unresolved D. CDR3 length: 14 residues. The V end lost 2 bases, the J end lost 3 bases, and 10 bases lay between the germline ends. CDR1 and CDR2 from the germline V gene are SEHNR and FQNEAQ (reference sequence). The whole variable domain, filled in from reference TRBV7-9 and TRBJ1-1, reads DTGVSQNPRHKITKRGQNVTFRCDPISEHNRLYWYRQTLGQGPEFLTYFQNEAQLEKSRLLSDRFSAERPKGSFSTLEIQRTEQGDSAMYLCASSLQGIDTEAFFGQGTRLTVV.

As for this clone: Distinct nucleotide sequences in the sample also encode this CDR3. This chain joins TRBV27 and TRBJ2-7; D uncertain. The CDR3 covers 13 residues. The germline CDR1 and CDR2 sequences are MNHEY and SMNVEV (reference sequence). V was clipped by 2 bases and J by 1 base, with 6 bases between them. In DNA form, the CDR3 reads TGTGCCAGCAGTTTAGGGCGATCCTACGAGCAGTACTTC. Its protein is CASSLGRSYEQYF.

V usage is TRBV12-5 and J usage is TRBJ2-7; 7 nucleotides align to TRBD1. This CDR3 has 14 amino acids. The J segment lost 3 bases and the V segment lost 0 bases, leaving 2 bases of the junction unmatched. In germline, CDR1 is LGHNT, CDR2 FRNRAP. In DNA form, the CDR3 reads TGTGCTAGTGGTTTGGTAGGGGGCTTCTACGAGCAGTACTTC. Its translation is CASGLVGGFYEQYF.